What follows are 15 T cell receptor beta chains derived from one specimen sequenced in a study of breast tumors, draining lymph nodes, adjacent tissues. TCRdb reprocessed the multiplex PCR reads with MiXCR, giving one entry per CDR3 protein. The sample includes tens of thousands of distinct CDR3 sequences, approximately 20% of them seen just once. Axillary draining lymph nodes of breast cancer patients supplied the node samples. Sequenced material: axillary lymph node tissue. These receptors all stem from a female donor with breast cancer. Some clones in this sample may be carry-over from other donors' samples.

This clonotype was detected ten times or more. V usage is TRBV11-3 and J usage is TRBJ2-7; unclear D gene. The V gene's germline CDR1 is SGHNT and CDR2 YENEEA. V lost 5 bases and J lost 6, with 14 bases in between. The CDR3 runs 13 residues. CDR3 amino acids: CASSPTLGSEQYF. For the CDR3, the DNA is TGTGCCAGCAGCCCCACCCTTGGGTCCGAGCAGTACTTC.

This clonotype was detected many times. The rearrangement uses TRBV29-1 and TRBJ2-3; D call uncertain. This CDR3 is 12 amino acids long. CDR1 SQVTM and CDR2 ANQGSEA come from the germline V gene. Trimming stripped 3 bases from V and 5 bases from J, with 9 bases between. This chain's CDR3 is CSVEAARDTQYF. DNA of the CDR3: TGCAGCGTTGAGGCGGCGAGAGATACGCAGTATTTT.

Notes on this clonotype: At one boundary the junction diverges from the germline segment, which might be a read error. This chain joins TRBV4-3 and TRBJ1-4; D is perhaps TRBD1 (6 bases). Germline V gene data show CDR1 as LGHNA and CDR2 as YSLEER. The CDR3 is made up of 19 amino acids. DNA for the CDR3: TGCGCCAGCAGCCAAGATCAAAGAAAGGGGGAGGCAACTAATGAAAGACTGTTTTTT. It yields the protein CASSQDQRKGEATNERLFF.

For this clonotype: The conserved phenylalanine or tryptophan normally closing the CDR3 is absent here, so this likely arose from a read error. The chain links TRBV28 to TRBJ2-7; a weak D match, TRBD2 (7 bases). The CDR3 consists of 16 residues. Germline-derived CDR1 and CDR2 are MDHEN and SYDVKM. Between the trimmed V and J ends, which lost 6 bases and 3 bases, there was a span of 21 bases. CDR3 region: CASRAGAARGGYEQYL. CDR3 in DNA: TGTGCCAGCAGGGCCGGGGCGGCGAGGGGGGGCTACGAGCAGTACCTC.

This clonotype was counted ten times or more. The chain carries TRBV5-1 and TRBJ2-7; D gene ambiguous. The CDR3 spans 13 residues. V was shortened by 0 bases and J by 7 bases, with 11 bases between the two germline ends. Germline CDR1 is SGHRS and CDR2 is YFSETQ. CDR3 protein: CASSLDSSGEQYF. CDR3 DNA: TGCGCCAGCAGCTTGGACAGCTCCGGGGAGCAGTACTTC.

This clonotype appeared many times. The rearrangement uses TRBV20-1 and TRBJ1-2, with 8 nucleotides matching TRBD1. From germline, CDR1 is DFQATT and CDR2 SNEGSKA (reference sequence). The CDR3 length is 12 residues. Trimming at V came to 3 bases and at J to 4 bases, leaving 1 base not matched to a gene. CDR3 bases: TGCAGTGCTAGCGACAGGGGCTATGGCTACACCTTC. Translating gives CSASDRGYGYTF.

This clonotype was seen only once. The CDR3 loop is CATSDLQAQGCYEQYF. The CDR3 DNA reads as TGTGCCACCAGTGATTTGCAGGCACAGGGGTGTTACGAGCAGTACTTC. This chain links TRBV24-1 with TRBJ2-7; 7 positions agree with TRBD1. The ends lost 0 bases at V and 4 bases at J; junction bases unmatched: 8. CDR1 and CDR2 from the germline V gene are KGHDR and SFDVKD. This CDR3 has 16 residues.

The chain uses TRBV3-2 and TRBJ2-5; TRBD1, as called in the table, went unchecked against the DNA. TRBV3-2 corresponds to a pseudogene. The CDR3 has 16 amino acids. CDR3 sequence: CASSQVREGGRETQYF. The CDR3, as DNA: TGTGCCAGCAGCCAAGTTCGGGAAGGGGGTAGAGAGACCCAGTACTTC.

The chain is built from TRBV4-2 and TRBJ1-1; no clear D gene. The germline V and J ends were trimmed by 3 bases and 6 bases, with 20 bases remaining between them. CDR3 length: 16 amino acids. CDR1 and CDR2 (germline): LGHNA, YNFKEQ. This CDR3 is CASSHRGGWVGAEAFF. CDR3 in DNA: TGTGCCAGCAGCCACCGAGGAGGGTGGGTTGGGGCTGAAGCTTTCTTT.

In regard to this clonotype: The CDR3 carries no conserved terminal phenylalanine or tryptophan, so it likely arises from a read error. The chain links TRBV15 to TRBJ2-5; 13 positions agree with TRBD2. The germline V gene has CDR1 LNHNV and CDR2 YYDKDF (reference sequence). Unmatched junction bases numbered 10, after V lost 4 bases and J lost 5 bases. The CDR3 is 17 amino acids. The CDR3 reads CATSIRRGLAGDETQYL. CDR3 DNA sequence: TGTGCCACCAGCATAAGGCGAGGACTAGCGGGAGATGAGACCCAGTACCTC.

At least ten counts were recorded for this clonotype. The chain employs TRBV6-5 and TRBJ2-1; 9 nucleotides match TRBD2. Trimming cost V 7 bases and J 4 bases; bases outside gene matches: 8. The CDR3 consists of 15 residues. Germline CDR1 is MNHEY and CDR2 is SVGAGI. The CDR3 DNA reads TGTGCCAGCATGTCACTAGCGGGCCGGTACAATGAGCAGTTCTTC. As protein: CASMSLAGRYNEQFF.

This clonotype has ten or more counts. The chain is built from TRBV20-1 and TRBJ2-5, with 10 bases that match TRBD2. Germline V gene sequence: CDR1 DFQATT, CDR2 SNEGSKA (reference sequence). V was clipped by 5 bases and J by 5 bases; unmatched bases: 8. The CDR3 runs to 14 residues. The CDR3 loop is CSAWTTSGIETQYF. CDR3 in DNA: TGCAGTGCTTGGACCACTAGCGGGATTGAGACCCAGTACTTC.

This clonotype was seen at least ten times. The rearrangement links TRBV2 to TRBJ1-2; TRBD1 aligns across 9 bases. V dropped 6 bases and J dropped 4; count of bases not matched to a gene: 9. The CDR3 length is 15 residues. Germline CDR1 reads SNHLY; CDR2 reads FYNNEI. The CDR3 reads CASSLGQGESYGYTF. The DNA for the CDR3 is TGTGCCAGCAGCTTGGGACAGGGTGAGAGCTATGGCTACACCTTC.

About this clonotype: A read error may explain this, as a much larger clone is one base away. The chain uses TRBV10-3 and TRBJ1-2; D gene ambiguous. Germline V gene lookup returns CDR1 ENHRY and CDR2 SYGVKD. The CDR3 is made up of 10 amino acids. The CDR3 protein is CAIKPPQGAF. CDR3 nucleotides: TGTGCCATCAAACCTCCTCAAGGCGCCTTC.

The table lists this clonotype with many counts. This chain joins TRBV29-1 and TRBJ1-3; D gene ambiguous. The CDR3 length is 13 residues. The germline V gene encodes CDR1 SQVTM and CDR2 ANQGSEA. V lost 4 bases and J 3 bases, leaving 10 bases between the germline ends. This chain's CDR3 is CSVGAGVGNTIYF. The CDR3 coding sequence is TGCAGCGTTGGAGCTGGGGTTGGAAACACCATATATTTT.